The 11 T cell receptor beta chains listed next were all sequenced from one sample in a study of response to subunit inactivated influenza vaccine. TCRdb itself ran the RT-PCR reads through MiXCR, one entry per CDR3 protein. The sample lists 650,000 to 800,000 distinct CDR3 sequences, about 14% seen once, with around 7% in the top ten. Source: PBMCs from blood, taken 14 days before vaccination. These receptors came from a man in his fifties or sixties who received an inactivated influenza vaccine.

The chain joins TRBV11-1 to TRBJ2-1; no clear D. The CDR3 is 12 amino acids. Germline loops: CDR1 SGHAT, CDR2 FQDESV (reference sequence). Deletions cut 1 base from V and 8 bases from J, with 6 bases between. CDR3 sequence: CASSLVQDEQFF. The CDR3 DNA reads as TGTGCCAGCAGCTTAGTCCAGGATGAGCAGTTCTTC.

This clonotype appeared a few times. Here the CDR3 reads CASSYSAGLAVETQYF. In DNA, the CDR3 is TGTGCCAGCAGTTACTCTGCGGGACTAGCCGTAGAGACCCAGTACTTC. The rearrangement links TRBV6-2 or TRBV6-3 to TRBJ2-5; 9 nucleotides line up with TRBD2. Germline V gene data show CDR1 as MNHEY and CDR2 as SVGEGT. The CDR3 runs 16 residues. V was clipped by 0 bases and J by 4 bases; unmatched bases: 6.

This sequence joins TRBV3-1 and TRBJ1-1; a weak D match, TRBD1 (6 bases). The germline gives CDR1 LGHDT, CDR2 YNNKEL (reference sequence). This CDR3 is 17 amino acids long. V was shortened by 0 bases and J by 0 bases, with 14 bases between the two germline ends. CDR3 loop: CASSQDRGVFVNTEAFF. The CDR3 nucleotides are TGTGCCAGCAGCCAAGACAGGGGAGTATTCGTGAACACTGAAGCTTTCTTT.

In its sample, this clonotype was seen many times. The J gene is TRBJ2-7, the V gene TRBV20-1, with D unclear. The V gene's germline CDR1 is DFQATT and CDR2 SNEGSKA (reference sequence). The V end was cut by 5 bases, the J end by 10 bases, with 18 bases between. This CDR3 is built from 12 residues. The CDR3 sequence is CSAPPPLQPQYF. The CDR3 nucleotides are TGCAGTGCTCCTCCCCCCCTCCAACCACAGTACTTC.

This clonotype has just a few counts. The chain has TRBV5-1 and TRBJ2-1; TRBD2 matches at 10 bases. Trimming removed 4 bases from V and 2 bases from J; junction bases left unmatched: 3. The CDR3 consists of 15 residues. In germline, CDR1 is SGHRS, CDR2 YFSETQ. This CDR3 reads CASSNSGGPYNEQFF. The CDR3 bases are TGCGCCAGCAGCAATAGCGGGGGGCCCTACAATGAGCAGTTCTTC.

This clonotype occurred many times. The CDR3 region has the DNA TGTGCCAGCAGTTACTGGCCCCCTTCGACAGGGCCTGGAAACACCATATATTTT. It yields the protein CASSYWPPSTGPGNTIYF. This rearrangement joins TRBV6-5 to TRBJ1-3, with 7 bases fitting TRBD1. The CDR3 length is 18 residues. V shed 1 base, J shed 2 bases, and the junction held 11 bases outside the gene matches. Germline V CDR1 and CDR2: MNHEY, SVGAGI.

The chain couples TRBV7-7 to TRBJ2-1; 9 bases line up with TRBD2. The germline V gene encodes CDR1 SSHAT and CDR2 FNYEAQ (reference sequence). The CDR3 extends over 16 amino acids. The CDR3 sequence is CASAPRSSGAYNEQFF. The CDR3 coding sequence is TGTGCTAGCGCCCCCAGGTCTAGCGGGGCCTACAATGAGCAGTTCTTC.

This sequence joins TRBV7-2 and TRBJ1-5; no clear D. The V and J ends lost 0 bases and 3 bases respectively, with 12 bases between them. In germline, CDR1 is SGHTA, CDR2 FQGNSA. CDR3 size: 16 residues. DNA of the CDR3: TGTGCCAGCAGCTTAGCGTCTGGGTGGAACAATCAGCCCCAGCATTTT. Translated, it gives CASSLASGWNNQPQHF.

The chain is built from TRBV20-1 and TRBJ2-5; 8 nucleotides align to TRBD1. The CDR3 loop spans 12 amino acids. The V gene end was trimmed by 6 bases and the J gene end by 5 bases; junction bases not matched to a gene: 5. Per the germline V gene, CDR1 is DFQATT and CDR2 is SNEGSKA (reference sequence). CDR3 nucleotides: TGCAGTGCCGTCGACAGGGGTGAGACCCAGTACTTC. Encoded protein: CSAVDRGETQYF.

The chain links TRBV6-2 or TRBV6-3 to TRBJ2-2; the D gene is possibly TRBD1 (6 bases). The CDR3 consists of 16 residues. V lost 6 bases to trimming and J lost 6 bases, with 20 bases between them. Germline V lookup: CDR1 MNHEY, CDR2 SVGEGT. The DNA for the CDR3 is TGTGCCAGCAGACACAGACAGGCGTCGGTCCCCGGGGAGCTGTTTTTT. It translates to CASRHRQASVPGELFF.

This clonotype has a handful of counts. The chain couples TRBV5-6 to TRBJ2-7; 10 bases align to TRBD2. This CDR3 has 16 residues. Germline V CDR1 and CDR2: SGHDT, YYEEEE. V lost 5 bases and J lost 2; bases outside the gene matches: 10. The CDR3 spells CASSWDPSGRAYEQYF. The CDR3 bases are TGTGCCAGCAGTTGGGACCCAAGCGGGAGGGCCTACGAGCAGTACTTC.